The TCR beta chain described here comes from a study of shared clonotypes between healthy human individuals. As to this clone: The germline gene is not matched at one end of the junction; a read error may be the cause.

The assay was immunoSEQ multiplex PCR, and TCRdb's table has in-frame clones only and misses some. This repertoire shows 2 million to 3 million clones, approximately 93% found once; its top ten account for roughly 0.36%. The receptor comes from a man aged 18 to 35 in good health. Some clones in this sample may be carry-over from other donors' samples. The specimen sequenced was naive CD4+ T cells from PBMCs. Subset meaning: CD45RA+ positively selected.

This CDR3 is CTSSFEGRTGGYTF. CDR3 sequence (DNA): TGCACCAGCAGCTTCGAGGGTCGGACTGGAGGCTACACCTTC. This rearrangement joins TRBV5-1 to TRBJ1-2; no reliable D call. Germline lookup yields CDR1 SGHRS and CDR2 YFSETQ. The CDR3 sequence is 14 residues long.